This entry features one T cell receptor (beta chain) sequence. An end of the junction differs from the germline gene, which may be a read error. Additional DNA sequences in this sample encode the identical CDR3. With autoimmune disease history or systemic immunosuppression, patients were excluded. Sampling times: baseline, cycle 4 day 1, cycle 7 day 1. These data come from a study of OX40 agonist ivuxolimab in advanced cancers. Study details: Partial responses were recorded for three patients, including one with hepatocellular carcinoma and two with cutaneous melanoma.

Repertoires were generated with immunoSEQ multiplex PCR, while TCRdb's copy carries only in-frame clones and drops some. The sample shows around 95,000 clones, approximately 90% of them seen only once. CDR1 and CDR2 (germline): SNHLY, FYNNEI. This CDR3 region has 15 residues. This sequence joins TRBV2 and TRBJ1-1, with TRBD1 as a possible D gene (6 bases). Here the sequenced sample was CD4+ or CD8+ T cells sorted from blood, taken in a trial of the OX40 agonist ivuxolimab. The clonotype comes from an adult with an advanced solid tumor such as melanoma, head and neck, liver or kidney cancer. CDR3 nucleotide sequence: TGTGCCAGTAGTGAAAACGGACAGCCGAACACTGAAGCTTTCTTT. Translation: CASSENGQPNTEAFF.